This record covers a single TCR beta chain. Antigen: not known. The sample is drawn from a study of cytomegalovirus exposure and HLA in healthy donors. Whole-study results and caveats: When analyzed later, a missense DCLRE1C variant was found to be linked to TCR beta V- and J-gene trimming. As a later analysis revealed, the rate of TCR association differed by HLA locus, with DRB1 most and HLA-C fewest.

This CDR3 is 15 amino acids long. Germline V gene lookup returns CDR1 SGHRS and CDR2 YFSETQ. Trimming stripped 0 bases from V and 0 bases from J, with 9 bases between. The PCR ran on 60 Vbeta and 13 Jbeta primers. Assay: immunoSEQ multiplex PCR; the TCRdb copy retains only in-frame clones and omits some. Of about 150,000 clones in the sample, roughly three quarters were seen once. The sequenced material came from PBMCs. The clonotype comes from a woman aged 40 to 50 in good health and CMV-seronegative. The chain carries TRBV5-1 and TRBJ2-5, with D possibly being TRBD1 (6 bases). The CDR3 coding sequence is TGCGCCAGCAGCTTGGCCGGGACAAACCAAGAGACCCAGTACTTC. This translates into CASSLAGTNQETQYF. Full variable domain (remainder filled in from reference TRBV5-1 and TRBJ2-5): KAGVTQTPRYLIKTRGQQVTLSCSPISGHRSVSWYQQTPGQGLQFLFEYFSETQRNKGNFPGRFSGRQFSNSRSEMNVSTLELGDSALYLCASSLAGTNQETQYFGPGTRLLVL.